The source of this TCR beta chain is a study of regulatory T cells in long-lasting Graves disease. There are many counts of this clonotype. The CDR3 extends over 12 amino acids. CDR1 LNHNV and CDR2 YYDKDF come from the germline V gene (reference sequence). Trimming stripped 1 base from V and 7 bases from J, with 5 bases between. Time point here: newly diagnosed GD, antithyroid drugs for less than 3 months. The authors made the TCR library using RNA they extracted from PBMCs. Diagnosing Graves' disease relied on the American Thyroid Association guidelines. With iRepertoire HTBI primers and Arm-PCR of CDR3 regions, TCR beta libraries were built. MiXCR, run by TCRdb on the multiplex PCR reads, gives a single entry per CDR3 protein. The repertoire holds fewer than 550,000 distinct CDR3 sequences, about 16% seen once, with about 25% in the top ten. This sample also appeared in a second study, on T cells in Graves' hyperthyroidism and ophthalmopathy. That work states: Patients were aged 18 to 65, had disease duration under 2 months, and had newly diagnosed hyperthyroidism.

This TCR came from a woman younger than 35 with Graves disease. The J gene is TRBJ2-1, the V gene TRBV15; no definite D call. Sequenced here: peripheral blood mononuclear cells (PBMCs), sampled at new diagnosis, from a patient treated with antithyroid drugs. The CDR3 DNA reads TGTGCCACCAGCAGAGTAAGGAATGAGCAGTTCTTC. Amino acids: CATSRVRNEQFF. Filled out from reference TRBV15 and TRBJ2-1, the complete variable domain reads DAMVIQNPRYQVTQFGKPVTLSCSQTLNHNVMYWYQQKSSQAPKLLFHYYDKDFNNEADTPDNFQSRRPNTSFCFLDIRSPGLGDTAMYLCATSRVRNEQFFGPGTRLTVL.